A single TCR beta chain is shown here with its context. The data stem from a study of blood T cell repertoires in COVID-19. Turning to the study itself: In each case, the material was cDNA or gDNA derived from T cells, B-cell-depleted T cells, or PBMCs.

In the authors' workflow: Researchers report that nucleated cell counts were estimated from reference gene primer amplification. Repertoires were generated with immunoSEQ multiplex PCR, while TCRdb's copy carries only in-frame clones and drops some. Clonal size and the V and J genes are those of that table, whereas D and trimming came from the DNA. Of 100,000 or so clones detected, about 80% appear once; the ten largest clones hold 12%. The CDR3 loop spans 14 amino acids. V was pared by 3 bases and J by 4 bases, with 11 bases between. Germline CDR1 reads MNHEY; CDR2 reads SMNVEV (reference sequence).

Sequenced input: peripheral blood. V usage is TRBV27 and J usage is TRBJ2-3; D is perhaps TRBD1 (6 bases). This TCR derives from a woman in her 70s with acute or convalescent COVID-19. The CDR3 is CASSFSRGADTQYF. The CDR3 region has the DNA TGTGCCAGCAGTTTCTCCAGGGGCGCAGATACGCAGTATTTT.